Below are 15 T cell receptor beta chains sequenced from a single sample in a study of T cells in Graves' hyperthyroidism and ophthalmopathy. RNA transcripts yielded amplified TCR beta CDR3 regions. TCR CDR3 regions were first amplified by RT-PCR with HTBI primers. MiXCR, applied by TCRdb to the multiplex PCR reads, yields one record per CDR3 protein. The sample records fewer than 500,000 distinct CDR3 sequences, roughly 14% being singletons. Sequencing was done on a sample of blood. The receptor source for this set is a man aged 18 to 30 with Graves' ophthalmopathy.

The chain carries TRBV15 and TRBJ2-5; D remains unclear. V lost 0 bases and J 5 bases, leaving 16 bases between the germline ends. CDR1 LNHNV and CDR2 YYDKDF come from the germline V gene (reference sequence). The CDR3 length is 16 residues. The CDR3 DNA sequence: TGTGCCACCAGCAGAGATGGGTCCCCTAATTCGGAGACCCAGTACTTC. Protein sequence: CATSRDGSPNSETQYF.

This clonotype came up many times. This chain joins TRBV7-9 and TRBJ1-3; D not certain. The V gene lost 1 base and the J gene lost 0 bases, with 13 bases spanning the gap. The CDR3 is 17 residues long. Germline CDR1 reads SEHNR; CDR2 reads FQNEAQ (reference sequence). The CDR3, as DNA: TGTGCCAGCAGCTTAGTACGGGTCACGAGCTCTGGAAACACCATATATTTT. Its translation: CASSLVRVTSSGNTIYF.

This clonotype came up many times. The V call is TRBV2, the J call TRBJ2-5; maybe TRBD2 (6 bases). Germline V lookup: CDR1 SNHLY, CDR2 FYNNEI. The V gene lost 11 bases and the J gene lost 5 bases, with 15 bases spanning the gap. CDR3 size: 12 residues. CDR3 loop: CARDRGVETQYF. For the CDR3, the DNA is TGTGCCCGAGATCGCGGGGTTGAGACCCAGTACTTC. Complete variable domain (other parts from reference TRBV2 and TRBJ2-5): EPEVTQTPSHQVTQMGQEVILRCVPISNHLYFYWYRQILGQKVEFLVSFYNNEISEKSEIFDDQFSVERPDGSNFTLKIRSTKLEDSAMYFCARDRGVETQYFGPGTRLLVL.

This clonotype showed up just a few times. The CDR3 does not close with the conserved phenylalanine or tryptophan, likely indicating a read error. The CDR3 region has the DNA TGTGCCGGCAGCTTAGATGGGGGGGAGGTCGCCCTCTACGAGCAGTACCTC. It encodes CAGSLDGGEVALYEQYL. V usage is TRBV11-2 and J usage is TRBJ2-7; TRBD2 matches 7 bases. This CDR3 is built from 17 residues. Looked up from germline, CDR1 is SGHAT and CDR2 is FQNNGV.

This clonotype was seen repeatedly, ten times or more. This chain connects TRBV5-1 to TRBJ2-3; D unclear. Germline V gives CDR1 SGHRS, CDR2 YFSETQ. The CDR3 loop spans 14 amino acids. V was pared by 7 bases and J by 0 bases, with 12 bases between. The CDR3 DNA is TGCGCCAGCTTCAGACTTTCTAGCACAGATACGCAGTATTTT. This codes for CASFRLSSTDTQYF.

The table lists this clonotype with a few counts. This chain joins TRBV6-4 and TRBJ2-2; D not certain. The ends were cut back, 3 bases at V and 0 bases at J, with 8 bases in the middle. Germline lookup yields CDR1 MRHNA and CDR2 SNTAGT. This CDR3 region has 15 residues. DNA for the CDR3: TGTGCCAGCAGTGAAGTGGGTTCGAACACCGGGGAGCTGTTTTTT. It translates to CASSEVGSNTGELFF.

With regard to this clonotype: A much larger clonotype is one base distant, so this may be a read error. The rearrangement joins TRBV7-9 to TRBJ2-2; possibly TRBD2 for D (5 bases). CDR1 SEHNR and CDR2 FQNEAQ come from the germline V gene (reference sequence). The CDR3 length is 14 residues. The CDR3 sequence: CDSSPSGLTGELFF. Here the CDR3 DNA reads TGTGACAGCAGCCCCAGCGGACTCACCGGGGAGCTGTTTTTT.

This clonotype occurred a few times. V and J are TRBV13 and TRBJ1-1; D is unresolved. CDR3 length equals 13 residues. The germline V gene has CDR1 PRHDT and CDR2 FYEKMQ (reference sequence). Trimming shortened V by 5 bases and J by 10 bases, and 17 bases separated the two germline ends. CDR3 amino acids: CASSPRGEAGAFF. For the CDR3, the DNA is TGTGCCAGCAGCCCCCGGGGAGAAGCGGGAGCTTTCTTT.

There are many counts of this clonotype. The chain combines TRBV27 with TRBJ1-1, with 9 nucleotides matching TRBD1. V lost 3 bases, J lost 3 bases, and 5 bases stayed unmatched. Germline V gives CDR1 MNHEY, CDR2 SMNVEV (reference sequence). This CDR3 has 15 amino acids. CDR3 in amino acids: CASSLSTGGDTEAFF. CDR3 nucleotides: TGTGCCAGCAGTTTGTCGACAGGGGGAGACACTGAAGCTTTCTTT.

This clonotype was recorded at least ten times. V is TRBV4-1 and J is TRBJ2-5; TRBD2 matches 12 bases. There are 15 residues in the CDR3. The junction had 4 bases not matched to a gene; V was cut back by 1 base and J by 7 bases. Germline V gene lookup returns CDR1 MGHRA and CDR2 YSYEKL. The CDR3 region is CASSQGLAGAGTQYF. The CDR3 DNA reads TGCGCCAGCAGCCAAGGACTAGCGGGGGCCGGGACCCAGTACTTC.

V usage is TRBV29-1 and J usage is TRBJ1-3; the D is unclear. Trimming took off 4 bases at V and 0 bases at J, with 13 bases between the two ends. Germline CDR1 is SQVTM and CDR2 is ANQGSEA. The CDR3 runs to 15 residues. In DNA, the CDR3 is TGCAGCGTTGCGGGCCAACAGAGCTCTGGAAACACCATATATTTT. Amino acids: CSVAGQQSSGNTIYF.

Note on this clonotype: This may be a read error: a much more frequent sequence differs by one nucleotide. The chain has TRBV6-1 and TRBJ2-7; D gene uncertain. Germline assignment: CDR1 MNHNS and CDR2 SASEGT. Trimming removed 5 bases from V and 0 bases from J, with 17 bases in between. The CDR3 consists of 16 residues. In nucleotides, the CDR3 is TGTGCCAGCAGTCCCCCGACGGGCGGAAACTCCTACGAGCAGTACTTC. This gives the protein CASSPPTGGNSYEQYF.

In this sample, this clonotype turned up many times. The V call is TRBV5-1, the J call TRBJ2-3, with 9 bases identical to TRBD2. Germline V gives CDR1 SGHRS, CDR2 YFSETQ. This CDR3 contains 16 residues. Unmatched junction bases numbered 5, after V lost 3 bases and J lost 0 bases. The CDR3 spells CASSSSGTWSTDTQYF. CDR3 nucleotide sequence: TGCGCCAGCAGCTCTAGCGGGACCTGGAGCACAGATACGCAGTATTTT.

This clonotype was detected ten times or more. The chain links TRBV5-1 to TRBJ2-3; 8 nucleotides agree with TRBD2. Germline assignment: CDR1 SGHRS and CDR2 YFSETQ. The length of the CDR3 is 16 residues. Losses at the gene ends were 0 bases for V and 6 bases for J; bases not matched to a gene: 9. CDR3 nucleotides: TGCGCCAGCAGCTTGGCCGGGACTAGTGCCAGCGATACGCAGTATTTT. Protein product: CASSLAGTSASDTQYF.

Ten or more counts support this clonotype. This chain links TRBV7-2 with TRBJ1-4, with D maybe TRBD1 (6 bases). Germline-derived CDR1 and CDR2 are SGHTA and FQGNSA. CDR3 length: 16 amino acids. The V end was cut by 1 base, the J end by 8 bases, with 17 bases between. CDR3 in DNA: TGTGCCAGCAGCTTAGTTTTAGGCAGGGGAGGGGAAAAACTGTTTTTT. Protein: CASSLVLGRGGEKLFF.